The sequence of this T cell receptor beta chain was determined in a study of human T cells and chemical hapten exposure (dated by TCRdb to the early 2020s). Background for the entire study: For sensitization, 2% DPC in acetone was applied to a roughly 2 cm by roughly 2 cm area of upper inner arm skin. Libraries were pooled for sequencing, and per-sample TCR yields varied mainly because of small differences in library volumes within the pool. Patch testing was done on the upper back using Finn chambers containing 0.01% DPC, and results were scored after 6 days according to International Contact Dermatitis Research Group standards. This study followed changes in the peripheral blood TCR repertoire in vivo during primary and secondary sensitization of alopecia patients to the hapten diphenylcyclopropenone (DPC). Patient blood was sampled pre-sensitization (week 0) and at 2, 6 and about 24 weeks after DPC sensitization. Throughout the roughly 23-week study period, patients were also given weekly therapeutic DPC doses on the scalp. Around 30 alopecia patients provided blood for TCR sequencing at one to four time points (pre-sensitization, 2, 6 and 24 weeks). Most of the patients in the cohort were female, and the cohort covered alopecia areata with under or over 50% scalp involvement, alopecia totalis and alopecia universalis.

Per the publication, the time point label means: patch test 1, 2 weeks after DPC sensitization. Taken with the paper, the label for treatment or condition translates to: therapeutic diphenylcyclopropenone sensitization with weekly scalp DPC. At each patch-test visit, blood was drawn before the patch test was applied. Patients were eligible if aged 18 to 70, diagnosed with alopecia and judged suitable for DPC therapy, and pregnant patients were excluded. Total RNA was extracted from unfractionated whole blood collected in Tempus Blood RNA tubes. Libraries were constructed by RACE. The reads were generated on a NextSeq 500. During library preparation, unique molecular identifiers were attached to individual cDNA molecules so that TCRs could be counted in a quantitative, reproducible way. For every blood RNA sample, sequencing covered both the TCR alpha and TCR beta chains. On the study's bioinformatics: A median of about 87,000 TCRs per sample was observed, with a range of 23,224 to 690,600. V, J and CDR3 annotation of the TCR reads was performed with the Decombinator software suite. To make PS versus PT1 abundance plots, every sample was subsampled to the same number of TCRs (28,000). Expanded TCRs were defined as absent before sensitization and observed at least eight times at the 2-week time point. The public reads were reprocessed in TCRdb via fastp at Q25 and MiXCR, keeping in-frame beta chains. A single entry per CDR3 protein holds the most common genes and DNA from its merged rows. None of the V and J calls come from the authors' own analysis; TCRdb made them. This sample holds more than 90,000 distinct CDR3 sequences; over 9.5% were observed only once. The ten most abundant clones make up 2% to 2.5% of the sample.

This clonotype was counted between two and nine times. Its antigen is still unknown. No base-level quality is on record; no much larger clone is a single base apart. Results the study describes overall, beyond this receptor: DPC sensitization did not change how many TCRs were above 1 in 1000 frequency, and no evidence was found of alterations in global repertoire structure. Significantly more large CDR3 similarity clusters were formed by expanded TCRs than by pre-sensitization or healthy control sets, consistent with antigen-driven responses. Patch test score was positively correlated with the number of PT1 expanded TCRs, with significance at thresholds 8, 16 and 32 but not at 4. Repeated subsampling changed both the strength of the expansion versus patch-test correlation and the threshold at which that correlation became significant. All patients had alopecia, a presumed autoimmune disease, so their immune response might differ from that of healthy individuals.

CDR1 and CDR2 are read off the germline V gene (reference sequence) as MNHEY and SMNVEV. Trimming removed 7 bases from V and 1 base from J, leaving 16 bases between the germline ends. The CDR3 numbers 16 residues from cysteine through phenylalanine. Only the CDR3 portion is preserved as DNA: 48 bases, with reading frame beginning at the first base. The source is a man aged 35 to 55 with alopecia areata. Some clones in this sample may be carry-over from other donors' samples. The sample was whole blood, taken in connection with sensitization to the hapten diphenylcyclopropenone (DPC). This chain is built from TRBV27 and TRBJ2-2; a tentative D call is TRBD2 (5 bases match). The sequenced DNA is TGTGCCAGCACCTCTTTGGGGAGAAAGAACACCGGGGAGCTGTTTTTT. It specifies CASTSLGRKNTGELFF.